This T cell receptor beta chain was recovered during a study of tumor-infiltrating lymphocytes in primary liver carcinoma (dated by TCRdb to about 2017). In the study overall: Of the five patients, three men and two women aged 30 to 69 years, four had hepatocellular carcinoma and one had combined HCC and intrahepatic cholangiocarcinoma. Tumors of the five patients were stage T1-T3 N0M0 with maximum diameters of roughly 4.2 to 11 cm. Samples yielded roughly 3.5 to 7.13 million productive TCRbeta reads; read depth did not differ significantly between tissue types. Across five regions of each liver tumor, along with adjacent normal tissue and blood, the study brought together TCRbeta repertoire sequencing, expression microarrays and whole-exome sequencing. TCRbeta repertoire sequencing covered 35 specimens from 5 patients: 25 or so tumor regions, 5 adjacent noncancerous liver tissues and 5 peripheral blood samples. High reproducibility was observed for the technical replicate repertoires, with mean shared-clone rates about 0.92 and correlation coefficients above 0.95. Broad study findings and their caveats: Repertoire overlap was higher between tumor regions (mean approximately 36%) than tumor-adjacent (approximately 17%) or tumor-blood (about 15%) pairs, consistent with antigen-driven expansion. A significantly larger repertoire fraction was made up by the top 250 clones in tumors than in blood (p = 0.039). Only the TCR beta chain was sequenced, which likely underestimates true repertoire diversity because unpaired alpha chains were not captured. With just 4 or 5 patients in the study, the authors point out that the findings should be validated in a larger study. Comparison of CD4+ and CD8+ T cell repertoires was precluded by the use of bulk unsorted samples.

Total RNA and DNA were co-extracted without cell sorting from around 20-30 mg of bulk tissue using the AllPrep DNA/RNA mini kit. Between November 2015 and early 2016, 5 or 6 patients in China with histopathologically diagnosed primary liver carcinoma had their tumors surgically resected. At the time of sampling, the patients had chronic HBV infection and had not received any treatment. Pieces of fresh tumor and adjacent tissue were cut in half, with one half kept in RNAlater at -80 degrees C and the other half sent for histology. Using a constant-region primer and ProtoScript II reverse transcriptase, TCRbeta-specific cDNA was reverse-transcribed from 500 to 650 ng total RNA. Construction of the TCRbeta libraries relied on three nested rounds of multiplex PCR, following a slightly modified ARM-PCR procedure. The first two PCR rounds used multiplex TRBV1-TRBV30 forward primers with a Cbeta reverse primer, each for approximately 11 cycles. A final 25-cycle PCR with Deep VentR polymerase added sample barcodes and Illumina adapters. Amplicons of 200-500 bp were gel-purified with a QIAquick gel extraction kit before sequencing. An Illumina HiSeq 2500 was used to sequence the TCRbeta amplicons, generating 250-bp paired-end reads. For the original study's pipeline: Reads were quality-trimmed with Trimmomatic v0.33, and paired reads were merged with FLASH v1.2.11 to recover full CDR3 sequences. V, D and J germline segments were assigned to the rearranged TCRbeta sequences by MiGEC v1.2.1b. Clonotype statistics, along with Shannon-Wiener diversity indices, were calculated using VDJtools v1.0.0. Except for diversity analysis, only each sample's 250 most abundant clonotypes were used in subsequent analyses to reduce sampling bias. Through fastp at Q25 and MiXCR, TCRdb rebuilt clones from the public reads, retaining in-frame beta chains. For every CDR3 protein sequence, its rows merge into one entry that carries the most common genes and DNA. The V and J calls reflect TCRdb's pipeline rather than the authors' work. The sample yields around 37,000 distinct CDR3 sequences; roughly 75% were counted once. 37% of the sample comes from the top ten.

From the cysteine up to the phenylalanine, the CDR3 has a length of 15 residues. Only the CDR3 part of the read is kept: 45 bases, read in frame from the first base. The germline V gene supplies CDR1 LGHNA and CDR2 YSLEER. As regards this clonotype: No antigen is known for it. Mismatch with germline at one junction end may stem from a read error.

The sequence was obtained from a man between 40 and 49 years old with primary liver carcinoma and hepatitis B virus infection. The sequence joins TRBV4-3 to TRBJ2-6, with the D gene too uncertain to name. Sequencing was carried out using tumor-adjacent normal liver tissue. The nucleotide sequence is TGCACCAGCAGTGACGGAAACTCTGGTGTCAACGTCCTGACTTTC. This sequence encodes CTSSDGNSGVNVLTF.